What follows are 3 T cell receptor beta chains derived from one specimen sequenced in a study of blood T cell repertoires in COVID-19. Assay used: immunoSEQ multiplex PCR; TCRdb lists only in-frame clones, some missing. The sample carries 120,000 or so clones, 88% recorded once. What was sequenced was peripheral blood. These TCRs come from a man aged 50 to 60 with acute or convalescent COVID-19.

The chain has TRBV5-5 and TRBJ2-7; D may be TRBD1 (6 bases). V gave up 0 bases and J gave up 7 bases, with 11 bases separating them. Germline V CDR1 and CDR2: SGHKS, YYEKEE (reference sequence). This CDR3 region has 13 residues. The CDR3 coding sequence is TGTGCCAGCAGCTTGGCCCCCCAGGGGGAGCAGTACTTC. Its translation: CASSLAPQGEQYF.

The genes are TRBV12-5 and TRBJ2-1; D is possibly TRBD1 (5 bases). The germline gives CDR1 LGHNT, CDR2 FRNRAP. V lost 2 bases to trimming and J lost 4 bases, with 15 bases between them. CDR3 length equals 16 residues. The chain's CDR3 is CASGLLTGGHYNEQFF. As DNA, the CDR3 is TGTGCTAGTGGTTTGCTAACAGGTGGCCATTACAATGAGCAGTTCTTC.

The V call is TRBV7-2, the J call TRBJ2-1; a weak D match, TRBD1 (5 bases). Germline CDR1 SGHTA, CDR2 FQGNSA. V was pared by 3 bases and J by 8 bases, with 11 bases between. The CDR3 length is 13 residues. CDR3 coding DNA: TGTGCCAGCAGCTTCTTTCAGGGCGATGAGCAGTTCTTC. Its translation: CASSFFQGDEQFF.